The rows below give T cell receptor beta chains drawn from one sample of a study of PD-1 blockade in classical Hodgkin lymphoma. Using immunoSEQ multiplex PCR, the repertoire was profiled, and TCRdb retains in-frame clones only, with some absent. The table lists fewer than 50,000 clones, 88% of them singletons, with roughly a tenth in the top ten. This material consisted of peripheral blood mononuclear cells (PBMCs), taken at baseline. These receptors were taken from a human donor with classical Hodgkin lymphoma. The CDR3 runs from the conserved cysteine through the conserved F or W. A D gene is named only where the DNA matches it firmly. Size is stated for part of the rows, as once, few or many counts, or as a class when the clone is expanded.

d_gene: NA
v_gene: TRBV6-5
j_gene: TRBJ2-3
abundance: NA
CDR3nt: TGTGCCAGCACTTCCGGGGTCAACACAGATACGCAGTATTTT
CDR3aa: CASTSGVNTDTQYF

d_gene: NA
v_gene: TRBV7-9
j_gene: TRBJ1-4
abundance: NA
CDR3nt: TGTGCCAGCAGCCCCACCAGTCGGGGCGAAAAACTGTTTTTT
CDR3aa: CASSPTSRGEKLFF

d_gene: TRBD1
v_gene: TRBV7-2
j_gene: TRBJ2-7
abundance: NA
CDR3nt: TGTGCCAGCAGCTTAGGCACCTGGGACAGGGGCTACGAGCAGTACTTC
CDR3aa: CASSLGTWDRGYEQYF

d_gene: TRBD1
v_gene: TRBV4-1
j_gene: TRBJ1-2
abundance: NA
CDR3nt: TGCGCCAGCAGGCGGAACAGGGGGCGCGGTGGCTACACCTTC
CDR3aa: CASRRNRGRGGYTF

d_gene: NA
v_gene: TRBV28
j_gene: TRBJ2-7
abundance: NA
CDR3nt: TGTGCCAGATTCTACGAGCAGTACTTC
CDR3aa: CARFYEQYF

d_gene: NA
v_gene: TRBV19
j_gene: TRBJ2-1
abundance: NA
CDR3nt: TGTGCCAGTAGCGGGGTCCGTATTAATGAGCAGTTCTTC
CDR3aa: CASSGVRINEQFF

d_gene: NA
v_gene: TRBV9
j_gene: TRBJ2-7
abundance: NA
CDR3nt: TGTGCCAGCAGCCCGGTCGGTGAGGAGCAGTACTTC
CDR3aa: CASSPVGEEQYF

d_gene: TRBD2
v_gene: TRBV4-1
j_gene: TRBJ2-3
abundance: NA
CDR3nt: TGCGCCAGCAGCCACCCTAGCGGGAGGCCCACAGATACGCAGTATTTT
CDR3aa: CASSHPSGRPTDTQYF

d_gene: TRBD1
v_gene: TRBV7-2
j_gene: TRBJ1-1
abundance: NA
CDR3nt: TGTGCCAGCAGCTTGACAGGGGGCGAAACTGAAGCTTTCTTT
CDR3aa: CASSLTGGETEAFF

d_gene: TRBD2
v_gene: TRBV29-1
j_gene: TRBJ2-7
abundance: NA
CDR3nt: TGCAGCGCGATCCTAGCGGGGACCTACGAGCAGTACTTC
CDR3aa: CSAILAGTYEQYF

d_gene: NA
v_gene: TRBV29-1
j_gene: TRBJ1-1
abundance: once
CDR3nt: TGCAGCGTTGGTGGGGACACTGAAGCTTTCTTT
CDR3aa: CSVGGDTEAFF

d_gene: TRBD1
v_gene: TRBV7-9
j_gene: TRBJ2-7
abundance: NA
CDR3nt: TGTGCCAGCAGCCTAGGGACAGACGAGCAGTACTTC
CDR3aa: CASSLGTDEQYF

d_gene: TRBD2
v_gene: TRBV28
j_gene: TRBJ2-7
abundance: NA
CDR3nt: TGTGCCAGCAGTCTCGCGGGGGATCGATACGAGCAGTACTTC
CDR3aa: CASSLAGDRYEQYF

d_gene: TRBD1
v_gene: TRBV5-1
j_gene: TRBJ2-7
abundance: NA
CDR3nt: TGCGCCAGCAGCTCACAGGGGGCGTTTTCTAACGAGCAGTACTTC
CDR3aa: CASSSQGAFSNEQYF

d_gene: NA
v_gene: TRBV21-1
j_gene: TRBJ2-2
abundance: NA
CDR3nt: TGTGCCAGCAGCTCCCGGGTGGGAACCGGGGAGCTGTTTTTT
CDR3aa: CASSSRVGTGELFF

d_gene: TRBD2
v_gene: TRBV2
j_gene: TRBJ2-3
abundance: NA
CDR3nt: TGTGCCAGCACTCCCGCGGGACTATTTAGCACAGATACGCAGTATTTT
CDR3aa: CASTPAGLFSTDTQYF

d_gene: NA
v_gene: TRBV27
j_gene: TRBJ2-1
abundance: NA
CDR3nt: TGTGCCAGCAGTCCCATCGGTTGGGATGAGCAGTTCTTC
CDR3aa: CASSPIGWDEQFF

d_gene: TRBD2
v_gene: TRBV14
j_gene: TRBJ2-1
abundance: NA
CDR3nt: TGTGCCAGCAGCCAAGACTGGTTAGCGGGGGGGCCTGATTACAATGAGCAGTTCTTC
CDR3aa: CASSQDWLAGGPDYNEQFF

d_gene: NA
v_gene: TRBV11-1
j_gene: TRBJ1-1
abundance: NA
CDR3nt: TGTGCCAGCAGCTTAAGTTCAGGGTTGAACACTGAAGCTTTCTTT
CDR3aa: CASSLSSGLNTEAFF

d_gene: NA
v_gene: TRBV6-5
j_gene: TRBJ2-7
abundance: NA
CDR3nt: TGTGCCAGCAGTTTCCTACTAGCATACGAGCAGTACTTC
CDR3aa: CASSFLLAYEQYF

d_gene: TRBD2
v_gene: TRBV27
j_gene: TRBJ2-1
abundance: NA
CDR3nt: TGTGCCAGCAGTTTTCCGACTAGCGGGATCGATGAGCAGTTCTTC
CDR3aa: CASSFPTSGIDEQFF

d_gene: NA
v_gene: TRBV19
j_gene: TRBJ2-5
abundance: once
CDR3nt: TGTGCCAGTAGTAATACAGGGCCGGCGGAGACCCAGTACTTC
CDR3aa: CASSNTGPAETQYF

d_gene: NA
v_gene: TRBV21-1
j_gene: TRBJ2-2
abundance: NA
CDR3nt: TGTGCCAACCTAAACCTCCACCCGTGGGACACCGGGGAGCTGTTTTTT
CDR3aa: CANLNLHPWDTGELFF

d_gene: TRBD1
v_gene: TRBV28
j_gene: TRBJ2-6
abundance: NA
CDR3nt: TGTGCCAGCAGTTTACGGACAGGGTTGTCTGGGGCCAACGTCCTGACTTTC
CDR3aa: CASSLRTGLSGANVLTF

d_gene: TRBD1
v_gene: TRBV28
j_gene: TRBJ2-4
abundance: once
CDR3nt: TGTGCCAGCAGTTTCTTGACAGGGGAGAACATTCAGTACTTC
CDR3aa: CASSFLTGENIQYF

d_gene: NA
v_gene: TRBV15
j_gene: TRBJ2-5
abundance: NA
CDR3nt: TGTGCCACCAGCGGGGCCTCAGGGGAGACCCAGTACTTC
CDR3aa: CATSGASGETQYF

d_gene: TRBD1
v_gene: TRBV5-1
j_gene: TRBJ1-1
abundance: NA
CDR3nt: TGCGCCAGCAGTTTCCGGGACAGGGGGCTGGACACTGAAGCTTTCTTT
CDR3aa: CASSFRDRGLDTEAFF

d_gene: TRBD2
v_gene: TRBV5-1
j_gene: TRBJ2-1
abundance: once
CDR3nt: TGCGCCAGCAGCATGGGACTAGCGGGTAGCAATGAGCAGTTCTTC
CDR3aa: CASSMGLAGSNEQFF

d_gene: TRBD1
v_gene: TRBV27
j_gene: TRBJ2-1
abundance: NA
CDR3nt: TGTGCCAGCCGGCGACAGGGGATTTACAATGAGCAGTTCTTC
CDR3aa: CASRRQGIYNEQFF

d_gene: NA
v_gene: TRBV6-1
j_gene: TRBJ1-2
abundance: NA
CDR3nt: TGTGCCAGCAGTGAAACGAGGGGGGCGGATGGCTACACCTTC
CDR3aa: CASSETRGADGYTF

d_gene: NA
v_gene: TRBV5-4
j_gene: TRBJ2-7
abundance: NA
CDR3nt: TGTGCCAGCAGCTTGGACTCGCCCTACGAGCAGTACTTC
CDR3aa: CASSLDSPYEQYF

d_gene: TRBD1
v_gene: TRBV7-7
j_gene: TRBJ1-5
abundance: NA
CDR3nt: TGTGCCAGCAGCTTCCGGGGGTACAGGGGATCGGGCAATCAGCCCCAGCATTTT
CDR3aa: CASSFRGYRGSGNQPQHF

d_gene: NA
v_gene: TRBV6-5
j_gene: TRBJ2-3
abundance: NA
CDR3nt: TGTGCCAGCCAAAAGGACAGCCGGCCTACAGATACGCAGTATTTT
CDR3aa: CASQKDSRPTDTQYF

d_gene: NA
v_gene: TRBV5-1
j_gene: TRBJ2-5
abundance: NA
CDR3nt: TGCGCCAGCAACAGGGGGCTAGCGGGGGACCAAGAGACCCAGTACTTC
CDR3aa: CASNRGLAGDQETQYF

d_gene: NA
v_gene: TRBV7-2
j_gene: TRBJ2-1
abundance: NA
CDR3nt: TGTGCCAGCAGCACCGGGACGCTCGCCTACAATGAGCAGTTCTTC
CDR3aa: CASSTGTLAYNEQFF

d_gene: NA
v_gene: TRBV4-3
j_gene: TRBJ2-1
abundance: NA
CDR3nt: TGCGCCAGCAGCCAAGATCTGGTGGCGGGGAATGAGCAGTTCTTC
CDR3aa: CASSQDLVAGNEQFF

d_gene: TRBD2
v_gene: TRBV7-2
j_gene: TRBJ2-2
abundance: NA
CDR3nt: TGTGCCAGCAGCCCGTGGACTAGTCGGACCGGGGAGCTGTTTTTT
CDR3aa: CASSPWTSRTGELFF

d_gene: NA
v_gene: TRBV5-4
j_gene: TRBJ1-2
abundance: NA
CDR3nt: TGTGCCAGCAGCTTGGAACCGGGGTACTCCTATGGCTACACCTTC
CDR3aa: CASSLEPGYSYGYTF

d_gene: NA
v_gene: TRBV7-9
j_gene: TRBJ2-5
abundance: NA
CDR3nt: TGTGCCAGCAGCTTCGGGGTAGCACCTCGTGAGACCCAGTACTTC
CDR3aa: CASSFGVAPRETQYF

d_gene: NA
v_gene: TRBV6-6
j_gene: TRBJ2-3
abundance: NA
CDR3nt: TGTGCCAGCAGTTACCGGGCCGGGGGAGATACGCAGTATTTT
CDR3aa: CASSYRAGGDTQYF

d_gene: TRBD1
v_gene: TRBV14
j_gene: TRBJ1-1
abundance: once
CDR3nt: TGTGCCAGCAGCCAGACCTTACAGGGGCTTGAAGCTTTCTTT
CDR3aa: CASSQTLQGLEAFF

d_gene: NA
v_gene: TRBV11-2
j_gene: TRBJ2-1
abundance: NA
CDR3nt: TGTGCCAGCGGACCCCCGGGGGAGCAGTTCTTC
CDR3aa: CASGPPGEQFF

d_gene: NA
v_gene: TRBV5-1
j_gene: TRBJ1-2
abundance: NA
CDR3nt: TGCGCCAGCAATATCGGCTCAGGCTATGGCTACACCTTC
CDR3aa: CASNIGSGYGYTF

d_gene: NA
v_gene: TRBV6-1
j_gene: TRBJ1-1
abundance: NA
CDR3nt: TGTGCCAGCAGTGAATGGGGGAACACTGAAGCTTTCTTT
CDR3aa: CASSEWGNTEAFF

d_gene: NA
v_gene: TRBV4-1
j_gene: TRBJ1-5
abundance: once
CDR3nt: TGCGCCAGCAGCCAAGAGGGGACACGGGTGAATCAGCCCCAGCATTTT
CDR3aa: CASSQEGTRVNQPQHF

d_gene: TRBD2
v_gene: TRBV7-9
j_gene: TRBJ2-4
abundance: NA
CDR3nt: TGTGCCAGCAGCTCCCCCCGGCGGGAGGCCAAAAACATTCAGTACTTC
CDR3aa: CASSSPRREAKNIQYF

d_gene: TRBD2
v_gene: TRBV27
j_gene: TRBJ2-1
abundance: NA
CDR3nt: TGTGCCAGCAGTCCTCGGACTAGCGGGATTGGGAATGAGCAGTTCTTC
CDR3aa: CASSPRTSGIGNEQFF

d_gene: NA
v_gene: TRBV9
j_gene: TRBJ1-6
abundance: NA
CDR3nt: TGTGCCAGCGGGGAGCGGCCGGCGGGGGGTTCACCCCTCCACTTT
CDR3aa: CASGERPAGGSPLHF

d_gene: TRBD2
v_gene: TRBV7-9
j_gene: TRBJ2-4
abundance: few
CDR3nt: TGTGCCAGCAGCCAATACTCGGGACTAGCAGCCAAAAACATTCAGTACTTC
CDR3aa: CASSQYSGLAAKNIQYF

d_gene: NA
v_gene: TRBV25-1
j_gene: TRBJ2-7
abundance: NA
CDR3nt: TGTGCCAGCAGTGAGTACCCCGACCGGGTCGAGCAGTACTTC
CDR3aa: CASSEYPDRVEQYF

d_gene: NA
v_gene: TRBV7-3
j_gene: TRBJ1-1
abundance: NA
CDR3nt: TGTGCCAGCAGCTTAAGTCCCGCGATGAACACTGAAGCTTTCTTT
CDR3aa: CASSLSPAMNTEAFF